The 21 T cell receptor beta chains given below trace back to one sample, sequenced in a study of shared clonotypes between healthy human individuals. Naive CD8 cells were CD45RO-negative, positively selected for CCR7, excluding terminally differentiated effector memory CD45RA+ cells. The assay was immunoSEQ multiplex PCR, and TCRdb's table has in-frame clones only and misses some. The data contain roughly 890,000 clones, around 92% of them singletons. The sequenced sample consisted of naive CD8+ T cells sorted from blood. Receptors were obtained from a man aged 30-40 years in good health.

CDR3 amino acids: CASSQVVGELFF. CDR3 nucleotide sequence: TGCGCCAGCAGCCAAGTGGTCGGGGAGCTGTTTTTT. The chain has TRBV4-1 and TRBJ2-2; no reliable D call. The CDR3 spans 12 residues. Trimming cost V 1 base and J 7 bases, with 4 bases left between them. Germline loops: CDR1 MGHRA, CDR2 YSYEKL.

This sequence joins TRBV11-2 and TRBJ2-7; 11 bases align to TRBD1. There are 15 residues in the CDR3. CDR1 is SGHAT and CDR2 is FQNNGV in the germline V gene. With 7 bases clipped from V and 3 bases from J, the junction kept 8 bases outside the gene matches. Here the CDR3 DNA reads TGTGCCAGCATCACCTCCGGGACAGGGGGCTACGAGCAGTACTTC. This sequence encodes CASITSGTGGYEQYF.

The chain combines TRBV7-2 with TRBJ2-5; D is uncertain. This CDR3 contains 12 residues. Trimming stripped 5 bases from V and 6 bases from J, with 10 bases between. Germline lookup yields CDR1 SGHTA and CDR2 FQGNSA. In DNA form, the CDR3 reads TGTGCCAGCAGCGACGATAGCCAGACCCAGTACTTC. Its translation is CASSDDSQTQYF.

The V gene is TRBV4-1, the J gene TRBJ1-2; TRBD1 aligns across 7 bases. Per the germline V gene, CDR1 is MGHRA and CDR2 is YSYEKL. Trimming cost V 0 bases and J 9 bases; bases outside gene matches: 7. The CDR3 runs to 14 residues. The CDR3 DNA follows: TGCGCCAGCAGCCAAGATTGGGACAGTGTTCGCTACACCTTC. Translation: CASSQDWDSVRYTF.

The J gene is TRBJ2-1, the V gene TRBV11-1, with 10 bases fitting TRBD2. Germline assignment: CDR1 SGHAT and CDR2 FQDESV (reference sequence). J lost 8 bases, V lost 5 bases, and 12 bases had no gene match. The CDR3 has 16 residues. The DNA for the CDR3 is TGTGCCAGCAGCCCCCGCCAGCGGGAGGGCCGCGATGAGCAGTTCTTC. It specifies CASSPRQREGRDEQFF.

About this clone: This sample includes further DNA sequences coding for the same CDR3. This CDR3 reads CASSLGTGGSYEQYF. For the CDR3, the DNA is TGTGCCAGCAGTTTAGGGACAGGGGGATCCTACGAGCAGTACTTC. V and J are TRBV27 and TRBJ2-7, with 11 bases that match TRBD1. The V gene's germline CDR1 is MNHEY and CDR2 SMNVEV (reference sequence). Trimming at V came to 2 bases and at J to 1 base, leaving 1 base not matched to a gene. The CDR3 has 15 amino acids.

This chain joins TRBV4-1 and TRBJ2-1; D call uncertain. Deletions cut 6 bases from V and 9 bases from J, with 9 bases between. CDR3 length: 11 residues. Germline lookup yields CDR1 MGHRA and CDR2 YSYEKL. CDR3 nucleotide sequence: TGCGCCAGCAGGACGGGTACTGAGCAGTTCTTC. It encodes CASRTGTEQFF.

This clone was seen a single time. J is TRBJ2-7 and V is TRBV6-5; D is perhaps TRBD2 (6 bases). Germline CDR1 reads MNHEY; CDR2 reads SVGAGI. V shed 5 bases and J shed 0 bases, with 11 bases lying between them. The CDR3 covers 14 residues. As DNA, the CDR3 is TGTGCCAGCAGTGGGATGGGAGGCTCCTACGAGCAGTACTTC. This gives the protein CASSGMGGSYEQYF.

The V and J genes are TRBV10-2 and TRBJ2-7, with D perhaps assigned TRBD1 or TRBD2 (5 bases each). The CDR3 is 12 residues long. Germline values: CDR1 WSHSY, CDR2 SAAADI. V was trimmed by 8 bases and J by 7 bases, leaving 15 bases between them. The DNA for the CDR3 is TGCGCCAGCGGGGACCCGAGGTGGGAGCAGTACTTC. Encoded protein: CASGDPRWEQYF.

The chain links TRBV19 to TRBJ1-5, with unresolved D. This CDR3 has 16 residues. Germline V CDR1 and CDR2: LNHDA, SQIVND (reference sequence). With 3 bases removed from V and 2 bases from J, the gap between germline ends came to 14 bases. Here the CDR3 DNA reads TGTGCCAGTAGTATCGTTCGGGGTGGTGGCAATCAGCCCCAGCATTTT. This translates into CASSIVRGGGNQPQHF.

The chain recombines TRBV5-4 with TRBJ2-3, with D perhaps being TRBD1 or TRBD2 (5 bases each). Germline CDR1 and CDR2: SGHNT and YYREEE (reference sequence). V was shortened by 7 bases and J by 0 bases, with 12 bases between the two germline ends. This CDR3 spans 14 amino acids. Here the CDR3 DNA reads TGTGCCAGCCAGGGAGCCTCTAGCACAGATACGCAGTATTTT. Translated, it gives CASQGASSTDTQYF. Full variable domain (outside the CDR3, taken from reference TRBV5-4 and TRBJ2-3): ETGVTQSPTHLIKTRGQQVTLRCSSQSGHNTVSWYQQALGQGPQFIFQYYREEENGRGNFPPRFSGLQFPNYSSELNVNALELDDSALYLCASQGASSTDTQYFGPGTRLTVL.

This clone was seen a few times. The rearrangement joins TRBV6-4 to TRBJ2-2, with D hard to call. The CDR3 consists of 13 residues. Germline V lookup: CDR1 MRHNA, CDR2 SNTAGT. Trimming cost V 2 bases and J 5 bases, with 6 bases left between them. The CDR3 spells CASSDDVTGELFF. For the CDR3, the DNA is TGTGCCAGCAGTGACGATGTGACCGGGGAGCTGTTTTTT.

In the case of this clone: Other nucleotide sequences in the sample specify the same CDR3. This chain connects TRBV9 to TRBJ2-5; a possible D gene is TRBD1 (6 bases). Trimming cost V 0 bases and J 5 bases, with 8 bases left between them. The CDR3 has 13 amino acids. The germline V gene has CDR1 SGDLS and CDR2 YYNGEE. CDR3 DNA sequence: TGTGCCAGCAGCGTAGAGGGGGAGGAGACCCAGTACTTC. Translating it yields CASSVEGEETQYF.

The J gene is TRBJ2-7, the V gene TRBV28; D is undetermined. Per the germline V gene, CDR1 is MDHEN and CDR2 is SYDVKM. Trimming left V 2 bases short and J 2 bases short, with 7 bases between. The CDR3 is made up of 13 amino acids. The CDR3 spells CASSLQAAYEQYF. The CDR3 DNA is TGTGCCAGCAGTTTACAGGCCGCCTACGAGCAGTACTTC.

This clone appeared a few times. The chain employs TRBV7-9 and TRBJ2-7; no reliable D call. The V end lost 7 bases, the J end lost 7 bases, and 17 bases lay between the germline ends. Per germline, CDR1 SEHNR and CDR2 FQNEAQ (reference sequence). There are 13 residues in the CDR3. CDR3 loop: CASTYRTDTEQYF. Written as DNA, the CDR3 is TGTGCCAGCACCTACCGTACCGACACTGAGCAGTACTTC.

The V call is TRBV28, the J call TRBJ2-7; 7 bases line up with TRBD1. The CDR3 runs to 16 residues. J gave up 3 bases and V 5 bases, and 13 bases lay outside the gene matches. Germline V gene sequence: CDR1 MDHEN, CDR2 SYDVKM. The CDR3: CASSPQTGSLYYEQYF. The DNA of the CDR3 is TGTGCCAGCAGTCCGCAGACAGGGAGCCTCTACTACGAGCAGTACTTC.

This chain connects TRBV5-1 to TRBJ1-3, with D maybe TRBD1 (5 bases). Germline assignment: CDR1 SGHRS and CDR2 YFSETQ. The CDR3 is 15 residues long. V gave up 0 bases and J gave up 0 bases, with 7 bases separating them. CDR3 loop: CASSLEGYSGNTIYF. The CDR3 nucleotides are TGCGCCAGCAGCTTGGAGGGGTACTCTGGAAACACCATATATTTT.

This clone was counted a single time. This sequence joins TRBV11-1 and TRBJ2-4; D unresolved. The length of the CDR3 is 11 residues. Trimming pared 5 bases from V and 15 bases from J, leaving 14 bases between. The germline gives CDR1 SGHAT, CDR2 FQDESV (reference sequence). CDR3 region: CASSAGPGRYF. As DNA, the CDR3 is TGTGCCAGCAGCGCCGGCCCTGGGCGGTACTTC.

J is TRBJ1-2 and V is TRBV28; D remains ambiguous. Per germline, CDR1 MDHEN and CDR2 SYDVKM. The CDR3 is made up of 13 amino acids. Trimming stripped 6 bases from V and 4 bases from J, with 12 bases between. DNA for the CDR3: TGTGCCAGCAGCCACGGACGGACCTATGGCTACACCTTC. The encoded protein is CASSHGRTYGYTF.

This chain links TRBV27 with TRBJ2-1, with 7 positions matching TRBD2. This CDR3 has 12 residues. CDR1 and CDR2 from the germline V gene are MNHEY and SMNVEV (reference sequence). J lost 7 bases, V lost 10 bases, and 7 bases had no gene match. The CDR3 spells CATRWGGNEQFF. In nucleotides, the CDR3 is TGTGCCACTCGTTGGGGGGGAAATGAGCAGTTCTTC.

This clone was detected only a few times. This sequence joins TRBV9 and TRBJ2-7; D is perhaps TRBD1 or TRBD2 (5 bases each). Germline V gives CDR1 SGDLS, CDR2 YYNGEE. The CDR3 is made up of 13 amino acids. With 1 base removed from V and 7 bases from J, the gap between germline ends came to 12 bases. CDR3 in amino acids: CASSVFGAGEQYF. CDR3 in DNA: TGTGCCAGCAGCGTATTCGGGGCAGGGGAGCAGTACTTC. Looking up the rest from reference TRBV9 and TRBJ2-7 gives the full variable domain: DSGVTQTPKHLITATGQRVTLRCSPRSGDLSVYWYQQSLDQGLQFLIQYYNGEERAKGNILERFSAQQFPDLHSELNLSSLELGDSALYFCASSVFGAGEQYFGPGTRLTVT.